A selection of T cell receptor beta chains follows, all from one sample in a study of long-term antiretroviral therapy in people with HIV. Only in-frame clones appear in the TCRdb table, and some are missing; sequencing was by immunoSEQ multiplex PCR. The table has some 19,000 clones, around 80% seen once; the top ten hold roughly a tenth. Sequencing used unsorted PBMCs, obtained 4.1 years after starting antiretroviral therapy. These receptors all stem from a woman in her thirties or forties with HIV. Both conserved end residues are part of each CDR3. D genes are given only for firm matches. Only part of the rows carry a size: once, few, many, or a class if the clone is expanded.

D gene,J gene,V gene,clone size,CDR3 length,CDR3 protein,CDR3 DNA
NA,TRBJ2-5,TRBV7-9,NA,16,CASRNTRDTSGETQYF,TGTGCCAGCAGGAACACCCGGGACACCTCTGGAGAGACCCAGTACTTC
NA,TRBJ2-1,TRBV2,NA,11,CASSVQHEQFF,TGTGCCAGCAGTGTTCAGCATGAGCAGTTCTTC
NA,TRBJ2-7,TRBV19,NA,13,CASSMSGSYEQYF,TGTGCCAGTAGTATGTCAGGGTCCTACGAGCAGTACTTC
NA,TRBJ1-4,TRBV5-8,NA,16,CASSFGGDPTNEKLFF,TGTGCCAGCAGCTTTGGGGGGGACCCAACTAATGAAAAACTGTTTTTT
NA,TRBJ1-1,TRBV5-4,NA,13,CASSFQGGTEAFF,TGTGCCAGCAGTTTTCAGGGAGGCACTGAAGCTTTCTTT
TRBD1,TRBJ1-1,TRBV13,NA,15,CASSNSDRGVTEAFF,TGTGCCAGCAGCAACTCGGACAGGGGAGTGACTGAAGCTTTCTTT
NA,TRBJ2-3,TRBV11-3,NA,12,CASSPLADTQYF,TGTGCCAGCAGCCCATTAGCAGATACGCAGTATTTT
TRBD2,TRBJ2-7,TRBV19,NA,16,CASSIRSGSLTYEQYF,TGTGCCAGTAGTATCCGGAGCGGGAGTCTTACCTACGAGCAGTACTTC
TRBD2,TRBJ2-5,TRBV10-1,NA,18,CASSGNGTSGRPWETQYF,TGCGCCAGCAGTGGGAACGGGACTAGCGGGAGGCCCTGGGAGACCCAGTACTTC
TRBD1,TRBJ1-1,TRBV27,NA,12,CASSPGGTEAFF,TGTGCCAGCAGTCCAGGGGGCACTGAAGCTTTCTTT
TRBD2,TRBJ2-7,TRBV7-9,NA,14,CASMTGGFNSEQYF,TGTGCCAGTATGACGGGAGGATTTAACTCCGAGCAGTACTTC
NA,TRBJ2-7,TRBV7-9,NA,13,CASSASEAYEQYF,TGTGCCAGCAGCGCGAGCGAGGCCTACGAGCAGTACTTC
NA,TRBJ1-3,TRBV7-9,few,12,CASSPSGNTIYF,TGTGCCAGCAGCCCATCTGGAAACACCATATATTTT
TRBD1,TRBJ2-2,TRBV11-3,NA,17,CASSLASTGDGTGELFF,TGTGCCAGCAGCTTAGCCTCTACAGGGGACGGTACCGGGGAGCTGTTTTTT
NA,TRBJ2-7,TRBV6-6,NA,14,CASSYSTFPYEQYF,TGTGCCAGCAGTTACTCGACTTTTCCCTACGAGCAGTACTTC
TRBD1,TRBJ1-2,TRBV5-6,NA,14,CASSETGGAYGYTF,TGTGCCAGCAGCGAGACAGGGGGCGCCTATGGCTACACCTTC
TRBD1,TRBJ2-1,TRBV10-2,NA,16,CASSESGGQGVDEQFF,TGCGCCAGCAGTGAGTCGGGGGGACAGGGGGTGGATGAGCAGTTCTTC
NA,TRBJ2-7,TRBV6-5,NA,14,CASRTSISAYEQYF,TGTGCCAGCAGAACTAGTATTAGCGCCTACGAGCAGTACTTC
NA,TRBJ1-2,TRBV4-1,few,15,CASSQVSGIGDGYTF,TGCGCCAGCAGCCAAGTTTCTGGGATCGGAGATGGCTACACCTTC
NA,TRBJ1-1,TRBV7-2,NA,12,CASSPGTSEAFF,TGTGCCAGCAGCCCCGGGACGTCTGAAGCTTTCTTT
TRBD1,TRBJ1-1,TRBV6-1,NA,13,CASSYGQGWEAFF,TGTGCCAGCAGTTATGGACAGGGATGGGAAGCTTTCTTT
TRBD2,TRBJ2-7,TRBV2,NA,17,CASNGAGTSGSSYEQYF,TGTGCCAGCAATGGGGCCGGGACTAGCGGGAGCTCCTACGAGCAGTACTTC
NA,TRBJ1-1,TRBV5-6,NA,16,CASREIRGPGDTEAFF,TGTGCCAGCAGAGAGATCCGGGGTCCCGGGGACACTGAAGCTTTCTTT
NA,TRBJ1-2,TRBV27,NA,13,CASSGTGEYGYTF,TGTGCCAGCAGTGGGACGGGAGAATATGGCTACACCTTC
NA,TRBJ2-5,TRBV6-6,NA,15,CASSYLGGAGETQYF,TGTGCCAGCAGTTACCTGGGGGGGGCGGGGGAGACCCAGTACTTC
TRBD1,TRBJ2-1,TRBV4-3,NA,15,CASSRDRGLGNEQFF,TGCGCCAGCAGCCGCGACAGGGGGCTAGGTAATGAGCAGTTCTTC
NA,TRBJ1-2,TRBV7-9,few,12,CASSLRDYGYTF,TGTGCCAGCAGCTTACGGGACTATGGCTACACCTTC
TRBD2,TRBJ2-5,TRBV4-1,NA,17,CASSQVAGGLMAETQYF,TGCGCCAGCAGCCAGGTAGCGGGAGGGTTGATGGCAGAGACCCAGTACTTC
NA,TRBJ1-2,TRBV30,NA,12,CAWSTLAGGYTF,TGTGCCTGGAGTACGTTGGCCGGTGGCTACACCTTC
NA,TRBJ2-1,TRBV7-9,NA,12,CASTPTSNEQFF,TGTGCCAGCACTCCGACGAGCAATGAGCAGTTCTTC
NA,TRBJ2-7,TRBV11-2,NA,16,CASSLGGGTSVYEQYF,TGTGCCAGCAGCTTAGGGGGTGGGACATCGGTATACGAGCAGTACTTC
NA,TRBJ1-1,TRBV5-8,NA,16,CASSPGTRHVNTEAFF,TGTGCCAGCAGCCCGGGGACCCGGCACGTGAACACTGAAGCTTTCTTT
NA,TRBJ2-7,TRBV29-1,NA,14,CSVLTGFSSYEQYF,TGCAGCGTTTTAACAGGATTCAGCTCCTACGAGCAGTACTTC
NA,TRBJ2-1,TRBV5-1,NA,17,CASSLDKAASSYNEQFF,TGCGCCAGCAGCTTGGATAAGGCAGCCAGCTCCTACAATGAGCAGTTCTTC
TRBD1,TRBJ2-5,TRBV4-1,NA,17,CASSQPSDRSVVETQYF,TGCGCCAGCAGCCAACCGTCGGACAGGTCTGTGGTGGAGACCCAGTACTTC
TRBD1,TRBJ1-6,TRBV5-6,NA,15,CASSLVGQGASPLHF,TGTGCCAGCAGCTTGGTAGGACAGGGGGCCTCACCCCTCCACTTT
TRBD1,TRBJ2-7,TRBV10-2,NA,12,CATGGMTYEQYF,TGCGCTACAGGGGGCATGACCTACGAGCAGTACTTC
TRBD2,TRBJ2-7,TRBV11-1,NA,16,CASSLVGPGLAYEQYF,TGTGCCAGCAGCTTAGTAGGGCCGGGACTAGCCTACGAGCAGTACTTC
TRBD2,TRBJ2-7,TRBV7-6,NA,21,CASSLVVAMGTSGLSSYEQYF,TGTGCCAGCAGCTTAGTTGTAGCTATGGGGACTAGCGGATTAAGCTCCTACGAGCAGTACTTC
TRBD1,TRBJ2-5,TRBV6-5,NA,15,CASSDREPYQETQYF,TGTGCCAGCAGCGACAGGGAACCCTACCAAGAGACCCAGTACTTC
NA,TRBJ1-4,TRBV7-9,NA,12,CASSSLGEKLFF,TGTGCCAGCAGCTCACTAGGTGAAAAACTGTTTTTT
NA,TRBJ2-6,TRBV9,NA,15,CASSAQKSGANVLTF,TGTGCCAGCAGCGCACAGAAGTCTGGGGCCAACGTCCTGACTTTC
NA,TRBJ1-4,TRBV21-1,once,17,CASSKGGGRPGGEKLFF,TGTGCCAGCAGCAAAGGAGGAGGAAGACCCGGTGGGGAAAAACTGTTTTTT
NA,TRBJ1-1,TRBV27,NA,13,CASSLVGGTEAFF,TGTGCCAGCAGTTTGGTGGGGGGAACTGAAGCTTTCTTT
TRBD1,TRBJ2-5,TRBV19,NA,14,CATTRQGRGETQYF,TGTGCCACCACTAGACAGGGAAGAGGGGAGACCCAGTACTTC
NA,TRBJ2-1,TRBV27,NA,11,CASSGYNEQFF,TGTGCCAGCAGTGGTTACAATGAGCAGTTCTTC
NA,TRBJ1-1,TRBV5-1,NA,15,CASSWRVGANTEAFF,TGCGCCAGCAGCTGGAGGGTCGGGGCGAACACTGAAGCTTTCTTT